Presented here are 27 T cell receptor beta chains from one specimen sequenced in a study of shared clonotypes between healthy human individuals. CD8 cells classed as naive were CD45RO-negative and positively selected for CCR7, excluding terminally differentiated effector memory CD45RA+ cells. Only in-frame clones appear in the TCRdb table, and some are missing; sequencing was by immunoSEQ multiplex PCR. The repertoire has some 2 million clones, over 85% of them found once; the top ten carry around 1.2%. The sample consisted of naive CD8+ T cells sorted from blood. Every receptor here comes from a man aged 18 to 29 in good health.

The sample holds one count of this clone. V and J are TRBV29-1 and TRBJ2-2, with 8 bases that match TRBD2. Per the germline V gene, CDR1 is SQVTM and CDR2 is ANQGSEA. This CDR3 region has 17 residues. V dropped 7 bases and J dropped 6; count of bases not matched to a gene: 19. The CDR3 DNA reads as TGCAGCGCAATAATTGACGTCCCAGCGGGAGTCGCCGGGGAGCTGTTTTTT. Translation gives CSAIIDVPAGVAGELFF.

Points on this clone: Different DNA sequences within this sample yield the same CDR3. CDR3 residues: CASSPSNTGELFF. The CDR3, as DNA: TGTGCCAGCTCACCCTCGAACACCGGGGAGCTGTTTTTT. The chain employs TRBV18 and TRBJ2-2; D is unresolved. Germline V lookup: CDR1 KGHSH, CDR2 LQKENI. CDR3 length: 13 residues. Trimming cost V 3 bases and J 0 bases, with 2 bases left between them.

The V and J genes are TRBV15 and TRBJ2-7; perhaps TRBD2 as D (6 bases). Germline CDR1 reads LNHNV; CDR2 reads YYDKDF (reference sequence). V was pared by 0 bases and J by 7 bases, with 13 bases between. The CDR3 covers 14 residues. CDR3 residues: CATSRDVTGGEQYF. In nucleotides, the CDR3 is TGTGCCACCAGCAGAGACGTAACTGGGGGGGAGCAGTACTTC.

V is TRBV27 and J is TRBJ1-1; 7 bases fit TRBD1. Germline V gene sequence: CDR1 MNHEY, CDR2 SMNVEV (reference sequence). V dropped 5 bases and J dropped 7; count of bases not matched to a gene: 4. This CDR3 region has 12 residues. CDR3: CASSTTGSEAFF. CDR3 nucleotides: TGTGCCAGCAGTACGACAGGGAGTGAAGCTTTCTTT.

V is TRBV27 and J is TRBJ2-2, with D unclear. The ends were cut back, 4 bases at V and 2 bases at J, with 5 bases in the middle. The CDR3 extends over 13 amino acids. Germline assignment: CDR1 MNHEY and CDR2 SMNVEV (reference sequence). CDR3: CASSSINTGELFF. CDR3 bases: TGTGCCAGCAGTTCTATAAACACCGGGGAGCTGTTTTTT.

This chain connects TRBV27 to TRBJ2-5; 8 nucleotides agree with TRBD2. Germline-derived CDR1 and CDR2 are MNHEY and SMNVEV (reference sequence). After removal of 4 bases from V and 7 bases from J, the junction contained 8 bases not matched to a gene. The CDR3 covers 14 residues. The DNA for the CDR3 is TGTGCCAGCAGTTCCAGCGGGAGCTATGGGACCCAGTACTTC. The encoded protein is CASSSSGSYGTQYF.

This clone was detected only once. This chain joins TRBV5-1 and TRBJ1-3; 9 nucleotides agree with TRBD1. The ends lost 3 bases at V and 0 bases at J; junction bases unmatched: 7. Germline V gives CDR1 SGHRS, CDR2 YFSETQ. The CDR3 contains 17 residues. The CDR3 spells CASSYSGQGFSGNTIYF. The CDR3 coding sequence is TGCGCCAGCAGCTACTCGGGACAGGGCTTCTCTGGAAACACCATATATTTT.

The J gene is TRBJ1-3, the V gene TRBV9, with TRBD1 matching 8 bases. From germline, CDR1 is SGDLS and CDR2 YYNGEE. The V and J ends lost 0 bases and 4 bases, in that order; junction bases with no gene match: 9. The CDR3 covers 17 residues. CDR3: CASSVDWDRREGNTIYF. For the CDR3, the DNA is TGTGCCAGCAGCGTAGATTGGGACAGGAGAGAGGGAAACACCATATATTTT.

This chain joins TRBV6-4 and TRBJ2-1; D gene uncertain. The germline V and J ends were trimmed by 3 bases and 1 base, with 16 bases remaining between them. Germline-derived CDR1 and CDR2 are MRHNA and SNTAGT. This CDR3 is built from 17 residues. Written as DNA, the CDR3 is TGTGCCAGCAGTGAGATCCACGCGGTAAATTCCTACAATGAGCAGTTCTTC. It is translated as CASSEIHAVNSYNEQFF.

The chain carries TRBV4-2 and TRBJ1-1, with TRBD1 as a possible D gene (5 bases). The ends were cut back, 0 bases at V and 6 bases at J, with 14 bases in the middle. Germline CDR1 is LGHNA and CDR2 is YNFKEQ. CDR3 size: 15 residues. CDR3 nucleotides: TGTGCCAGCAGCCAAGATATAGGGGTTGGAGCTGAAGCTTTCTTT. It specifies CASSQDIGVGAEAFF.

The genes are TRBV2 and TRBJ1-5, with a weak D call TRBD1 (5 bases). V lost 2 bases and J lost 4, with 18 bases in between. Looked up from germline, CDR1 is SNHLY and CDR2 is FYNNEI. The CDR3 is 17 amino acids. This chain's CDR3 is CASSEIGEVIKNQPQHF. The CDR3 DNA sequence: TGTGCCAGCAGTGAAATAGGGGAGGTGATTAAAAATCAGCCCCAGCATTTT.

The V call is TRBV27, the J call TRBJ1-6; 10 bases agree with TRBD1. Trimming removed 4 bases from V and 12 bases from J; junction bases left unmatched: 6. The V gene's germline CDR1 is MNHEY and CDR2 SMNVEV (reference sequence). CDR3 length equals 14 residues. The CDR3 is CASSSPGQGKPLHF. The CDR3 coding sequence is TGTGCCAGCAGTTCCCCGGGACAGGGGAAACCCCTCCACTTT.

A remark on this clone: The identical CDR3 is also encoded by other nucleotide sequences in the sample. The rearrangement joins TRBV7-9 to TRBJ2-7, with 8 bases matching TRBD1. Germline-derived CDR1 and CDR2 are SEHNR and FQNEAQ (reference sequence). The CDR3 length is 14 residues. The junction had 1 base not matched to a gene; V was cut back by 1 base and J by 2 bases. In DNA, the CDR3 is TGTGCCAGCAGCTTAGGGGACAGGCCCTACGAGCAGTACTTC. It is translated as CASSLGDRPYEQYF.

The rearrangement links TRBV2 to TRBJ2-7; TRBD1 is a possible D gene (6 bases). CDR1 SNHLY and CDR2 FYNNEI come from the germline V gene. This CDR3 is 13 amino acids long. V was clipped by 9 bases and J by 3 bases, with 15 bases between them. Written as DNA, the CDR3 is TGTGCCAGTTTCCGGACAGATTTCTACGAGCAGTACTTC. As protein: CASFRTDFYEQYF.

This chain uses TRBV7-9 with TRBJ2-5, with a possible D match to TRBD2 (7 bases). V was shortened by 3 bases and J by 1 base, with 18 bases between the two germline ends. Per germline, CDR1 SEHNR and CDR2 FQNEAQ (reference sequence). The CDR3 runs to 17 residues. The CDR3 is CASSFSRGEGVQETQYF. CDR3 sequence (DNA): TGTGCCAGCAGCTTTTCCCGCGGGGAGGGGGTCCAAGAGACCCAGTACTTC.

CDR3 in amino acids: CASSLVSGGTDTQYF. The CDR3 nucleotides are TGTGCCAGCAGCTTGGTTAGCGGGGGGACAGATACGCAGTATTTT. The chain links TRBV5-4 to TRBJ2-3; TRBD2 aligns across 10 bases. The V gene end was trimmed by 0 bases and the J gene end by 3 bases; junction bases not matched to a gene: 1. The V gene's germline CDR1 is SGHNT and CDR2 YYREEE (reference sequence). The CDR3 length is 15 residues.

The chain employs TRBV4-1 and TRBJ2-7, with D tentatively TRBD2 (6 bases). The CDR3 spans 17 residues. CDR1 and CDR2 (germline): MGHRA, YSYEKL. The ends were cut back, 3 bases at V and 1 base at J, with 19 bases in the middle. CDR3 amino acids: CASSQEYPGLPSYEQYF. As DNA, the CDR3 is TGCGCCAGCAGCCAGGAATACCCGGGACTTCCATCCTACGAGCAGTACTTC.

The chain recombines TRBV28 with TRBJ2-7; 8 positions match TRBD2. The CDR3 loop spans 16 amino acids. Looked up from germline, CDR1 is MDHEN and CDR2 is SYDVKM. The V and J ends lost 4 bases and 2 bases, in that order; junction bases with no gene match: 10. DNA of the CDR3: TGTGCCAGCAGTTGGACACTAGCGGCGAAAGCCTACGAGCAGTACTTC. The encoded protein is CASSWTLAAKAYEQYF. The full variable domain, completed using reference TRBV28 and TRBJ2-7, is DVKVTQSSRYLVKRTGEKVFLECVQDMDHENMFWYRQDPGLGLRLIYFSYDVKMKEKGDIPEGYSVSREKKERFSLILESASTNQTSMYLCASSWTLAAKAYEQYFGPGTRLTVT.

This chain links TRBV6-5 with TRBJ2-1; 10 bases line up with TRBD1. There are 15 residues in the CDR3. The junction had 7 bases not matched to a gene; V was cut back by 6 bases and J by 5 bases. The germline gives CDR1 MNHEY, CDR2 SVGAGI. CDR3 loop: CASRQGTGVNNEQFF. In DNA form, the CDR3 reads TGTGCCAGCAGACAGGGGACAGGGGTGAACAATGAGCAGTTCTTC.

The genes are TRBV28 and TRBJ2-7; D is possibly TRBD2 (5 bases). The CDR3 runs 16 residues. Germline CDR1 is MDHEN and CDR2 is SYDVKM. Trimming cost V 3 bases and J 11 bases, with 26 bases left between them. The CDR3 DNA reads TGTGCCAGCAGTTTCGAACAGACTTCCCTCAAACGGGGAAAGTACTTC. It translates to CASSFEQTSLKRGKYF. The full variable domain, rest sourced from reference TRBV28 and TRBJ2-7, is DVKVTQSSRYLVKRTGEKVFLECVQDMDHENMFWYRQDPGLGLRLIYFSYDVKMKEKGDIPEGYSVSREKKERFSLILESASTNQTSMYLCASSFEQTSLKRGKYFGPGTRLTVT.

With respect to this clone: Other DNA sequences from this sample encode an identical CDR3 as well. CDR3 DNA: TGTGCCAGCAGCTTGGGAAGCTATGGCTACACCTTC. This codes for CASSLGSYGYTF. V is TRBV5-6 and J is TRBJ1-2; D gene uncertain. This CDR3 has 12 residues. The V end was cut by 0 bases, the J end by 4 bases, with 4 bases between. CDR1 and CDR2 (germline): SGHDT, YYEEEE.

The chain links TRBV10-2 to TRBJ1-2; 10 bases are a match to TRBD1. Germline V gives CDR1 WSHSY, CDR2 SAAADI. The CDR3 consists of 17 residues. V shed 3 bases, J shed 4 bases, and the junction held 11 bases outside the gene matches. CDR3 sequence: CASSDGTGAFGTYGYTF. As DNA, the CDR3 is TGCGCCAGCAGTGATGGGACAGGGGCATTCGGTACCTATGGCTACACCTTC.

The V and J genes are TRBV6-1 and TRBJ1-5; TRBD1 agrees at 8 bases. J was trimmed by 5 bases and V by 1 base; bases with no gene match: 7. The CDR3 sequence is 16 residues long. Germline lookup yields CDR1 MNHNS and CDR2 SASEGT. CDR3 protein: CASSEEGQVYHQPQHF. CDR3 nucleotides: TGTGCCAGCAGTGAAGAGGGACAGGTTTACCATCAGCCCCAGCATTTT.

The J gene is TRBJ2-1, the V gene TRBV2; 7 positions agree with TRBD1. There are 15 residues in the CDR3. Looked up from germline, CDR1 is SNHLY and CDR2 is FYNNEI. V lost 8 bases to trimming and J lost 0 bases; unmatched junction nucleotides: 7. CDR3 sequence (DNA): TGTGCCAGCGTTGGGACAGCTAGCTCCTACAATGAGCAGTTCTTC. The encoded protein is CASVGTASSYNEQFF. Full variable domain (rest looked up from reference TRBV2 and TRBJ2-1): EPEVTQTPSHQVTQMGQEVILRCVPISNHLYFYWYRQILGQKVEFLVSFYNNEISEKSEIFDDQFSVERPDGSNFTLKIRSTKLEDSAMYFCASVGTASSYNEQFFGPGTRLTVL.

This chain links TRBV5-6 with TRBJ2-1; 7 bases line up with TRBD1. With 3 bases clipped from V and 8 bases from J, the junction kept 2 bases outside the gene matches. The CDR3 is made up of 12 amino acids. Germline loops: CDR1 SGHDT, CDR2 YYEEEE. Here the CDR3 DNA reads TGTGCCAGCAGCTCCCAGGGGGATGAGCAGTTCTTC. Protein product: CASSSQGDEQFF.

The chain uses TRBV5-5 and TRBJ2-7; D might be TRBD2 (6 bases). Germline loops: CDR1 SGHKS, CDR2 YYEKEE (reference sequence). V lost 6 bases and J lost 5, with 12 bases in between. The CDR3 consists of 12 residues. The DNA of the CDR3 is TGTGCCAGCACCCCCGGAGGGCACGAGCAGTACTTC. Amino acid sequence: CASTPGGHEQYF.

The chain uses TRBV28 and TRBJ2-1; TRBD2 matches 13 bases. The V segment lost 3 bases and the J segment 7 bases; nucleotides outside the gene matches: 9. CDR1 and CDR2 from the germline V gene are MDHEN and SYDVKM. CDR3 length: 17 residues. The CDR3 is CASSFPQLAGGGNEQFF. Here the CDR3 DNA reads TGTGCCAGCAGTTTTCCCCAACTAGCGGGAGGGGGAAATGAGCAGTTCTTC.